This passage covers 19 T cell receptor beta chains from one sample sequenced in a study of blood T cell repertoires in COVID-19. The repertoire was sequenced with immunoSEQ multiplex PCR; TCRdb's copy has only in-frame clones and lacks some. The repertoire consists of around 120,000 clones, with nearly 90% occurring once and the leading ten covering 3.8%. The sequencing sample was made of peripheral blood. The receptors derive from a woman between 55 and 75 years old with COVID-19, enrolled during active disease.

This clone was detected only a few times. The chain joins TRBV3-1 (or the pseudogene TRBV3-2) to TRBJ1-1; D is possibly TRBD1 (5 bases). The CDR3 is made up of 15 amino acids. Trimming pared 4 bases from V and 0 bases from J, leaving 12 bases between. Germline V gene data show CDR1 as LGHDT and CDR2 as YNNKEL (reference sequence). The CDR3 nucleotides read TGTGCCAGCAGCCGTTGGCAGGACATGAACACTGAAGCTTTCTTT. This encodes CASSRWQDMNTEAFF.

The V and J genes are TRBV7-2 and TRBJ2-3, with 9 bases matching TRBD1. V lost 4 bases, J lost 3 bases, and 5 bases stayed unmatched. The CDR3 is 15 amino acids. The germline CDR1 and CDR2 sequences are SGHTA and FQGNSA. For the CDR3, the DNA is TGTGCCAGCAGCTCCAGGACAGGGGATACAGATACGCAGTATTTT. This encodes CASSSRTGDTDTQYF.

The chain employs TRBV15 and TRBJ2-3; 11 bases line up with TRBD1. The CDR3 length is 20 residues. V trimming: 5 bases; J trimming: 3 bases; junction bases outside the gene matches: 19. CDR1 is LNHNV, CDR2 YYDKDF, per germline (reference sequence). The CDR3 region is CATSLNPGTGGPKHTDTQYF. The CDR3 bases are TGTGCCACCAGCTTAAACCCCGGGACAGGGGGGCCCAAGCATACAGATACGCAGTATTTT. Together with reference TRBV15 and TRBJ2-3, the CDR3 gives the full variable domain: DAMVIQNPRYQVTQFGKPVTLSCSQTLNHNVMYWYQQKSSQAPKLLFHYYDKDFNNEADTPDNFQSRRPNTSFCFLDIRSPGLGDTAMYLCATSLNPGTGGPKHTDTQYFGPGTRLTVL.

The gene calls are TRBV7-3 and TRBJ1-1, with TRBD1 matching 7 bases. The CDR3 is 13 residues long. V shed 5 bases and J 2 bases; nucleotides not matched to a gene: 2. Germline values: CDR1 SGHTA, CDR2 FQGTGA. CDR3 residues: CASSKGGNTEAFF. DNA of the CDR3: TGTGCCAGCAGCAAAGGGGGCAACACTGAAGCTTTCTTT.

This chain links TRBV19 with TRBJ2-7; 7 bases are shared with TRBD1. Per germline, CDR1 LNHDA and CDR2 SQIVND (reference sequence). J gave up 0 bases and V 4 bases, and 3 bases lay outside the gene matches. This CDR3 has 14 residues. For the CDR3, the DNA is TGTGCCAGTAGTACCCGGGACAGCTCCTACGAGCAGTACTTC. Its protein is CASSTRDSSYEQYF.

The chain joins TRBV15 to TRBJ1-4, with unresolved D. This CDR3 region has 12 residues. Germline V gives CDR1 LNHNV, CDR2 YYDKDF (reference sequence). V was shortened by 1 base and J by 6 bases, with 3 bases between the two germline ends. The CDR3 reads CATSRADEKLFF. The CDR3 DNA is TGTGCCACCAGCAGAGCGGATGAAAAACTGTTTTTT.

The chain recombines TRBV27 with TRBJ1-1; 7 nucleotides match TRBD1. The CDR3 runs to 13 residues. J gave up 1 base and V 6 bases, and 2 bases lay outside the gene matches. Germline assignment: CDR1 MNHEY and CDR2 SMNVEV (reference sequence). The CDR3 region has the DNA TGTGCCAGCAGGTGGACAGGGAACACTGAAGCTTTCTTT. This sequence encodes CASRWTGNTEAFF.

This clone has a single count. This chain links TRBV18 with TRBJ1-2; no reliable D call. CDR3 length equals 18 residues. Germline loops: CDR1 KGHSH, CDR2 LQKENI. Trimming left V 6 bases short and J 5 bases short, with 28 bases between. CDR3: CASSLEGTARILGYGYTF. As DNA, the CDR3 is TGTGCCAGCTCGCTCGAGGGCACCGCCCGTATTTTAGGGTATGGCTACACCTTC.

This clone is a singleton in its sample. The V and J genes are TRBV12-3 or TRBV12-4 and TRBJ2-2, with unresolved D. Trimming removed 2 bases from V and 3 bases from J, with 4 bases in between. The CDR3 covers 13 residues. The CDR3 reads CASSLHYTGELFF. The CDR3 nucleotides read TGTGCCAGCAGTTTACATTACACCGGGGAGCTGTTTTTT.

The chain carries TRBV4-2 and TRBJ1-2; 8 nucleotides agree with TRBD1. The trim removed 3 bases at V and 5 bases at J, leaving 8 bases unmatched. Germline V lookup: CDR1 LGHNA, CDR2 YNFKEQ. The CDR3 length is 15 residues. CDR3 sequence (DNA): TGTGCCAGCAGCCAGGCGGGGACAGGAGATTATGGCTACACCTTC. This gives the protein CASSQAGTGDYGYTF.

This clone was seen only once. The J gene is TRBJ2-7, the V gene TRBV7-2, with D possibly matching TRBD2 (5 bases). The germline CDR1 and CDR2 sequences are SGHTA and FQGNSA. The CDR3 is 13 residues long. V was clipped by 1 base and J by 6 bases, with 10 bases between them. The CDR3 spells CASSLVVSVEQYF. As DNA, the CDR3 is TGTGCCAGCAGCTTAGTGGTTAGCGTCGAGCAGTACTTC.

This chain joins TRBV18 and TRBJ1-5; the match to TRBD1 covers 9 bases. The CDR3 extends over 17 amino acids. Germline trimming cut 3 bases from V and 5 bases from J; bases unmatched to any gene: 11. Germline CDR1 is KGHSH and CDR2 is LQKENI. In DNA form, the CDR3 reads TGTGCCAGCTCACCTAGGCCCGGGACAGGGTGGGATCAGCCCCAGCATTTT. Amino acids: CASSPRPGTGWDQPQHF.

The chain joins TRBV5-1 to TRBJ2-1; tentative D call: TRBD2 (6 bases). V lost 4 bases and J 7 bases, leaving 9 bases between the germline ends. This CDR3 comprises 12 residues. Germline CDR1 is SGHRS and CDR2 is YFSETQ. The CDR3 DNA sequence: TGCGCCAGCAGCCAGGGAGGTAATGAGCAGTTCTTC. Its protein product is CASSQGGNEQFF.

The V call is TRBV4-2, the J call TRBJ2-1, with D possibly being TRBD2 (6 bases). Between the trimmed V and J ends, which lost 2 bases and 4 bases, there was a span of 12 bases. The CDR3 runs to 15 residues. Looked up from germline, CDR1 is LGHNA and CDR2 is YNFKEQ. The CDR3 spells CASSQTGDAYNEQFF. Written as DNA, the CDR3 is TGTGCCAGCAGCCAAACGGGGGATGCTTACAATGAGCAGTTCTTC.

The V and J genes are TRBV12-3 or TRBV12-4 and TRBJ2-7; the D gene is possibly TRBD1 (5 bases). The CDR3 spans 13 residues. V was clipped by 3 bases and J by 2 bases, with 8 bases between them. The CDR3 loop is CASSFQGTYEQYF. In nucleotides, the CDR3 is TGTGCCAGCAGTTTTCAGGGAACCTACGAGCAGTACTTC.

V gene TRBV7-7 combines with J gene TRBJ2-5; the match to TRBD1 covers 10 bases. V lost 5 bases, J lost 4 bases, and 4 bases stayed unmatched. Germline values: CDR1 SSHAT, CDR2 FNYEAQ (reference sequence). This CDR3 spans 14 amino acids. CDR3 DNA: TGTGCCAGCAGCCCGACAGGGGGCAGAGAGACCCAGTACTTC. As protein: CASSPTGGRETQYF.

This clone occurred once. J is TRBJ2-1 and V is TRBV3-1 (or the pseudogene TRBV3-2), with D perhaps TRBD2 (5 bases). The V end was cut by 3 bases, the J end by 5 bases, with 14 bases between. There are 15 residues in the CDR3. Germline CDR1 is LGHDT and CDR2 is YNNKEL (reference sequence). This CDR3 reads CASSQTRGRNNEQFF. The CDR3 bases are TGTGCCAGCAGCCAGACTCGGGGTCGGAACAATGAGCAGTTCTTC.

The J gene is TRBJ1-3, the V gene TRBV7-6; D perhaps matches TRBD1 (5 bases). Trimming removed 1 base from V and 3 bases from J, with 13 bases in between. The CDR3 sequence is 16 residues long. Germline V lookup: CDR1 SGHVS, CDR2 FNYEAQ. The CDR3 DNA reads as TGTGCCAGCAGCTTAGGGTCCGGGGGGTATGGAAACACCATATATTTT. Residues: CASSLGSGGYGNTIYF.

This clone has just one count. The rearrangement uses TRBV7-6 and TRBJ2-1; TRBD2 matches at 13 bases. The length of the CDR3 is 17 residues. Per germline, CDR1 SGHVS and CDR2 FNYEAQ. The trim removed 5 bases at V and 8 bases at J, leaving 12 bases unmatched. This CDR3 is CASSQRLAGGPWHEQFF. The CDR3 region has the DNA TGTGCCAGCAGCCAGAGACTAGCGGGGGGCCCTTGGCATGAGCAGTTCTTC.